This T cell receptor beta chain derives from a study of blood T cell repertoires in COVID-19. Clones were read by immunoSEQ multiplex PCR, and TCRdb kept only the in-frame ones, dropping some. Among about 250,000 clones, around 87% were seen once, and the ten largest hold over 2%. This CDR3 spans 14 amino acids. Trimming took 2 bases from V and 3 from J, leaving 14 bases between them. The germline CDR1 and CDR2 sequences are GTSNPN and SVGIG (reference sequence). Sequencing input: PBMCs or T cells enriched from blood (not recorded which). The chain links TRBV30 to TRBJ2-7, with D maybe TRBD1 (5 bases). This clonotype was sampled from a woman aged 18-29 years who had recovered from COVID-19. CDR3 in amino acids: CAWSSRRRGYEQYF. Here the CDR3 DNA reads TGTGCCTGGAGTTCAAGGAGAAGGGGCTACGAGCAGTACTTC.